A single sample gave rise to the 4 T cell receptor beta chains below, sequenced in a study of blood T cell repertoires in COVID-19. TCRdb's copy holds only in-frame clones and misses some; the assay was immunoSEQ multiplex PCR. The sample shows around 160,000 clones, 75% to 90% of them seen only once. The sequenced sample was peripheral blood. The receptors were gathered from a woman aged 55-70 years with COVID-19, enrolled during active disease.

The rearrangement uses TRBV18 and TRBJ2-7; the D is unclear. Germline V lookup: CDR1 KGHSH, CDR2 LQKENI. The V end was cut by 4 bases, the J end by 0 bases, with 10 bases between. The CDR3 consists of 14 residues. CDR3 region: CASSQQDNSYEQYF. CDR3 DNA sequence: TGTGCCAGCTCACAGCAAGATAACTCCTACGAGCAGTACTTC.

The chain recombines TRBV6-5 with TRBJ1-1, with D possibly being TRBD1 (6 bases). Germline V gene data show CDR1 as MNHEY and CDR2 as SVGAGI. The CDR3 loop spans 13 amino acids. Trimming removed 2 bases at V and 5 bases at J, with 9 bases between. CDR3 amino acids: CASSYERGTEAFF. As DNA, the CDR3 is TGTGCCAGCAGTTACGAAAGGGGGACTGAAGCTTTCTTT.

Of note for this clone: In the same sample, other DNA sequences code for this CDR3. The chain joins TRBV6-5 to TRBJ1-6; D is uncertain. CDR3 length: 13 amino acids. Germline V CDR1 and CDR2: MNHEY, SVGAGI. V shed 2 bases and J shed 8 bases, with 7 bases lying between them. Here the CDR3 reads CASSYTGDSPLHF. In DNA form, the CDR3 reads TGTGCCAGCAGTTACACGGGTGATTCACCCCTCCACTTT.

The J gene is TRBJ1-2, the V gene TRBV28, with D tentatively TRBD1 (5 bases). The CDR3 is made up of 14 amino acids. Trimming removed 5 bases at V and 8 bases at J, with 18 bases between. Germline CDR1 is MDHEN and CDR2 is SYDVKM. CDR3 protein: CASSPPRVMRGYTF. CDR3 coding DNA: TGTGCCAGCAGTCCCCCCAGGGTTATGAGAGGCTACACCTTC.